This T cell receptor (beta chain) is drawn from a study of preoperative IRX-2 immunotherapy in early breast cancer. The treatment was: preoperative locoregional IRX-2 cytokine immunotherapy. There are 16 residues in the CDR3. TCRdb's copy holds only in-frame clones and misses some; the assay was immunoSEQ multiplex PCR. The table includes fewer than 70,000 clones, around 94% detected once. Specimen collection occurred from a patient treated with IRX-2 immunotherapy. The TCR was taken from a human donor with breast cancer. V usage is TRBV21-1 and J usage is TRBJ2-1; TRBD2 is taken as the D call from the table, unchecked against the DNA. TRBV21-1 is termed a pseudogene. The CDR3: CASSGDRTSGINEQFF. CDR3 DNA sequence: TGTGCCAGCAGCGGCGATAGGACTAGCGGGATCAATGAGCAGTTCTTC.